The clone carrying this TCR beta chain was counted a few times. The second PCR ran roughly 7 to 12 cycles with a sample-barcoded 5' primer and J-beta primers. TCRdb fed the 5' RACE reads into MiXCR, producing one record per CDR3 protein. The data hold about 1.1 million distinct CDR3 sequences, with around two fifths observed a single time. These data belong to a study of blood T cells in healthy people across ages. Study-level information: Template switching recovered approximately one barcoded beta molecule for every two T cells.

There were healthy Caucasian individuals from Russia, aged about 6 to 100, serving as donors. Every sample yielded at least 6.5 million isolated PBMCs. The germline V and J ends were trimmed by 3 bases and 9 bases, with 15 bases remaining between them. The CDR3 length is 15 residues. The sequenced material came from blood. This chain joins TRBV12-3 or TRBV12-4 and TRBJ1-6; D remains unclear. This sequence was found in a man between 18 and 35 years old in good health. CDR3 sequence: CASSFDRRMGSPLHF. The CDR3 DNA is TGTGCCAGCAGTTTCGACCGCCGTATGGGTTCACCCCTCCACTTT.